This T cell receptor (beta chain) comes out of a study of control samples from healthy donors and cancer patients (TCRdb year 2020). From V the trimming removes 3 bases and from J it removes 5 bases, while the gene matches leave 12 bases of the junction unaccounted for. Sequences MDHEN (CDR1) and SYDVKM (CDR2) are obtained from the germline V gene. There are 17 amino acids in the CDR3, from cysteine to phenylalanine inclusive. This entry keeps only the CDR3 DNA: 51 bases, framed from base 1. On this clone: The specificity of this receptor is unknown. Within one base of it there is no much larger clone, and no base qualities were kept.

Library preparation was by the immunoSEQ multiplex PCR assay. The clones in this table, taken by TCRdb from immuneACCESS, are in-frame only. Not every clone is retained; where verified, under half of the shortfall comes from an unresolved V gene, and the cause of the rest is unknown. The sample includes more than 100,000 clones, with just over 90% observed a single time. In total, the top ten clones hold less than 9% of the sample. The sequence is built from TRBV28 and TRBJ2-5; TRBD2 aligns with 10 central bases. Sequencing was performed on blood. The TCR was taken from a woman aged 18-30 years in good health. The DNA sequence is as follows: TGTGCCAGCAGTTTGGGCCTCCTAGCGGGAGTAGAGGAGACCCAGTACTTC. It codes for CASSLGLLAGVEETQYF.